The clone carrying this T cell receptor beta chain was counted only a few times. Its antigen is still unknown. Cultured CD4+ T cells had their DNA profiled by the Oncomine TCR Beta short-read assay. Scientists extracted genomic DNA from CD4+ T cells grown in culture. MiXCR was run by TCRdb on the PCR reads, yielding one entry per CDR3 protein. This sample carries some 9,200 distinct CDR3 sequences, 44% of them seen once, and the ten largest clones take 12%. The CDR3 has 18 amino acids. V lost 5 bases to trimming and J lost 8 bases; unmatched junction nucleotides: 16. Looked up from germline, CDR1 is SNHLY and CDR2 is FYNNEI. This specimen comes from a study of vaccination and CD4 T cells after COVID-19. Treatment indicated: approximately 10-day PBMC culture with coronavirus spike peptide pools or control peptides (ViraFEST assay). Gathering of the CD4+ T cells, from the unexposed donor, took place before the COVID-19 pandemic (2011-2018).

The sequence was collected from a human donor in good health. Sequencing input: CD4+ T cells from blood, cultured in vitro. This chain joins TRBV2 and TRBJ1-6, with 9 bases that match TRBD1. The CDR3 sequence: CASSTRDRDPLRDSPLHF. As DNA, the CDR3 is TGTGCCAGCAGTACCCGGGACAGGGACCCTCTGCGGGATTCACCCCTCCACTTT.